This T cell receptor (beta chain) is drawn from a study of T cells in Graves' hyperthyroidism and ophthalmopathy. Per the germline V gene, CDR1 is DFQATT and CDR2 is SNEGSKA (reference sequence). There are 13 residues in the CDR3. Trimming cost V 0 bases and J 3 bases, with 8 bases left between them. This clonotype was counted at least ten times. The investigators amplified TCR beta CDR3 regions from RNA transcripts. HTBI primers were used for first-round RT-PCR of the TCR CDR3. One entry per CDR3 protein, called by TCRdb with MiXCR from the multiplex PCR reads. In the table there are approximately 630,000 distinct CDR3 sequences, 15% to 20% of which are singletons.

Sequencing used blood. The source of this sequence is a young woman with Graves' hyperthyroidism. The chain links TRBV20-1 to TRBJ2-5; D uncertain. The CDR3 is CSARDSLEETQYF. CDR3 nucleotides: TGCAGTGCTAGAGATAGTCTAGAAGAGACCCAGTACTTC.